A single sample is the source of the 10 T cell receptor beta chains below, sequenced in a study of identical twins. TCRdb re-analysed the 5' RACE reads in MiXCR, keeping a single row per CDR3 protein. The sample lists 500,000 to 700,000 distinct CDR3 sequences; 7% to 7.5% were seen once. These data were likewise used in another study, on yellow fever vaccine responses in identical twins.

Material for sequencing was PBMCs. The origin of the receptors is a woman younger than 35 in good health.

A few counts support this clonotype. The V and J genes are TRBV6-1 and TRBJ2-4; 10 positions agree with TRBD1. Germline lookup yields CDR1 MNHNS and CDR2 SASEGT. V lost 6 bases, J lost 2 bases, and 7 bases stayed unmatched. This CDR3 comprises 16 residues. This CDR3 is CASRDGQGVPKNIQYF. CDR3 coding DNA: TGTGCCAGCAGGGACGGACAGGGGGTTCCCAAAAACATTCAGTACTTC.

This clonotype came up a few times. The CDR3 DNA reads as TGTGCCAGCAGCAAACGGGACGGACGACCCAAATATCCCCTCCACTTT. This sequence encodes CASSKRDGRPKYPLHF. V and J are TRBV12-3 or TRBV12-4 and TRBJ1-6; D may be TRBD1 (5 bases). This CDR3 spans 16 amino acids. Trimming took off 6 bases at V and 13 bases at J, with 25 bases between the two ends.

This clonotype has a handful of counts. This chain joins TRBV10-1 and TRBJ2-1; no reliable D call. CDR1 WNHNN and CDR2 SYGVQD come from the germline V gene (reference sequence). The CDR3 sequence is 13 residues long. V gave up 0 bases and J gave up 6 bases, with 6 bases separating them. The CDR3 nucleotides are TGCGCCAGCAGTGAGTCAGGGCGCAATGAGCAGTTCTTC. Amino acid sequence: CASSESGRNEQFF.

The sample holds a few counts of this clonotype. The junction departs from germline at one end; a sequencing error may be responsible. The gene calls are TRBV2 and TRBJ2-1; 7 nucleotides agree with TRBD2. Germline CDR1 is SNHLY and CDR2 is FYNNEI. The CDR3 loop spans 15 amino acids. CDR3 DNA: TGTGCCAGCAGCGAAGCTGGGCTAGCGGTCAATGAGCAGTTCTTC. Its translation: CASSEAGLAVNEQFF.

The chain links TRBV20-1 to TRBJ2-1; TRBD2 matches 10 bases. Looked up from germline, CDR1 is DFQATT and CDR2 is SNEGSKA (reference sequence). Losses at the gene ends were 2 bases for V and 7 bases for J; bases not matched to a gene: 8. The CDR3 runs to 15 residues. The CDR3 DNA reads as TGCAGTGCTAGACCTACTAGCGGGGTGTTAAATGAGCAGTTCTTC. Translation gives CSARPTSGVLNEQFF.

This clonotype was counted many times. V usage is TRBV5-8 and J usage is TRBJ2-1, with D hard to call. CDR3 length: 13 residues. V lost 4 bases and J 5 bases, leaving 10 bases between the germline ends. Germline CDR1 and CDR2: SGHTS and YDEGEE. CDR3 nucleotides: TGTGCCAGCAGCATGACCCCAGACAATGAGCAGTTCTTC. This gives the protein CASSMTPDNEQFF.

This clonotype was seen many times. The chain couples TRBV29-1 to TRBJ2-7; D possibly matches TRBD1 or TRBD2 (5 bases each). The CDR3 is 12 amino acids. CDR1 is SQVTM, CDR2 ANQGSEA, per germline. V lost 7 bases and J lost 5, with 15 bases in between. CDR3 in DNA: TGCAGCGCCCGGGACGTTCGGAACGAGCAGTACTTC. It is translated as CSARDVRNEQYF.

This chain uses TRBV7-8 with TRBJ1-5; D may be TRBD1 (5 bases). Germline V gene sequence: CDR1 SGHVS, CDR2 FQNEAQ. V lost 1 base and J lost 3, with 16 bases in between. The CDR3 loop spans 17 amino acids. The CDR3: CASSLDRTFDYNQPQHF. As DNA, the CDR3 is TGTGCCAGCAGCTTAGATCGGACATTCGATTACAATCAGCCCCAGCATTTT.

The gene calls are TRBV5-5 and TRBJ1-4; D ambiguous. Germline values: CDR1 SGHKS, CDR2 YYEKEE (reference sequence). The V and J ends lost 2 bases and 7 bases respectively, with 9 bases between them. This CDR3 region has 13 residues. The CDR3 DNA reads as TGTGCCAGCAGCTTCAGAACAGTTGAAAAACTGTTTTTT. Encoded protein: CASSFRTVEKLFF.

This clonotype was seen only a few times. The gene calls are TRBV9 and TRBJ2-1; TRBD1 aligns across 9 bases. Losses at the gene ends were 2 bases for V and 3 bases for J; bases not matched to a gene: 3. The CDR3 extends over 15 amino acids. From germline, CDR1 is SGDLS and CDR2 YYNGEE. The CDR3, as DNA: TGTGCCAGCAGCGTCGGGACAGGGAGCTACAATGAGCAGTTCTTC. This codes for CASSVGTGSYNEQFF.